The present entry profiles one T cell receptor (beta chain) with its context. This sample is part of a study of blood T cell repertoires in COVID-19. The CDR3 loop spans 15 amino acids. CDR1 SGHDN and CDR2 FVKESK come from the germline V gene. Unmatched junction bases numbered 5, after V lost 1 base and J lost 4 bases. The method was immunoSEQ multiplex PCR; TCRdb's version includes in-frame clones alone and lacks a portion of them. The sample holds roughly 34,000 clones; almost 90% are singletons and the top ten take 4.5% to 5%. The TCR originated in a woman in her 70s with active COVID-19. What was sequenced was peripheral blood. The chain links TRBV14 to TRBJ2-7, with 9 nucleotides matching TRBD1. The CDR3: CASSQGGQGQYEQYF. The CDR3 nucleotides read TGTGCCAGCAGCCAAGGGGGACAGGGCCAATACGAGCAGTACTTC. The full variable domain, with the rest looked up from reference TRBV14 and TRBJ2-7, is EAGVTQFPSHSVIEKGQTVTLRCDPISGHDNLYWYRRVMGKEIKFLLHFVKESKQDESGMPNNRFLAERTGGTYSTLKVQPAELEDSGVYFCASSQGGQGQYEQYFGPGTRLTVT.